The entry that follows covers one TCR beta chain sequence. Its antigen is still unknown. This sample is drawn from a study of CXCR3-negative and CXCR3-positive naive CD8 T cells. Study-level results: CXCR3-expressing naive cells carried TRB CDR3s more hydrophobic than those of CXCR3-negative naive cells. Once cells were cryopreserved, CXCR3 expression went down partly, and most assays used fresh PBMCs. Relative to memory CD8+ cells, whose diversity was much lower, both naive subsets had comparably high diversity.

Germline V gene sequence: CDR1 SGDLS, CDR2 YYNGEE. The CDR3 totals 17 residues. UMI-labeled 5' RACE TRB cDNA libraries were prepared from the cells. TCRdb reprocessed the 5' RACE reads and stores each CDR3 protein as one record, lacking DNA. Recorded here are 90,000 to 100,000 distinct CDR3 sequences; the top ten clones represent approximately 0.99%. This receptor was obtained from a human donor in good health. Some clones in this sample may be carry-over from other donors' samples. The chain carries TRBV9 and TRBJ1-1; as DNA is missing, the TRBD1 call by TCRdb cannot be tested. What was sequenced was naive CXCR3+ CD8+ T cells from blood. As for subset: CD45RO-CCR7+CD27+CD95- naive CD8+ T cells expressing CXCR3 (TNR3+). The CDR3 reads CASSLPGGQGPNTEAFF.